This T cell receptor (beta chain) is drawn from a study of high-grade serous ovarian cancer treatment subgroups. The wider study: Each sample yielded on average 7,494 unique TCR beta rearrangements from around 14,000 reads.

With regard to this clone: Its cognate antigen is unknown.

Points from the study as a whole: Repertoire similarity ranged about 0.1 to 0.85 between tumors of one patient. Without spatial data, bulk sequencing limits insight into HGSC tumor diversity. Higher neoantigen levels went with greater TCR clonal relatedness.

Profiled with immunoSEQ multiplex PCR; TCRdb holds only in-frame clones, not every one. This table has roughly 10,000 clones, roughly four fifths appearing once. The CDR3 loop spans 16 amino acids. V lost 2 bases and J lost 7; bases outside the gene matches: 7. The germline V gene encodes CDR1 SGHTA and CDR2 FQGTGA. Tumor samples were obtained before definitive surgery or chemotherapy. The chain links TRBV7-3 to TRBJ2-1, with 11 bases aligning to TRBD2. Sequencing was done on a sample of tumor tissue. The TCR sequence derives from a human donor with high-grade serous ovarian cancer. CDR3 nucleotide sequence: TGTGCCAGCAGCTTACAACCTAGCGGGAGGAGAAATGAGCAGTTCTTC. Translating it yields CASSLQPSGRRNEQFF.